The rows below give T cell receptor beta chains drawn from one sample of a study of T-cell reconstitution after alpha-beta-depleted transplantation in children. From the PCR reads, TCRdb called clonotypes with MiXCR, one entry per CDR3 protein. The table has hundreds of thousands of distinct CDR3 sequences, around 13% seen once. The specimen comprised PBMCs, sampled before TCRalphabeta/CD19-depleted stem cell transplant. Receptors originate from a girl aged 2-10 years with congenital amegakaryocytic thrombocytopenia, due to receive a stem cell transplant. Both conserved end residues are part of each CDR3.

j_call	v_call	cdr3_aa
TRBJ2-4	TRBV7-9	CASSLVAGETKNIQYF
TRBJ2-4	TRBV28	CASSFRSSEGLAKNIQYF
TRBJ1-6	TRBV7-9	CASSLGPGSPLHF
TRBJ2-2	TRBV7-6	CASSGPGLSTGELFF
TRBJ1-5	TRBV19	CASTRGAVLGPQHF
TRBJ2-3	TRBV20-1	CSAEIAGVGDTQYF
TRBJ2-4	TRBV12-3/TRBV12-4	CASSPPISLRTPVPQYF
TRBJ2-2	TRBV20-1	CSASTSGNTGELFF
TRBJ2-5	TRBV29-1	CSVARFDSGSQETQYF
TRBJ2-7	TRBV27	CASSLKGLAESYEQYF
TRBJ2-1	TRBV11-3	CASSFPPTIRLDEFF
TRBJ2-7	TRBV6-1	CATYSGTLDEQYF
TRBJ2-7	TRBV6-2/TRBV6-3	CASRKGLAGGFNEQYF
TRBJ2-7	TRBV20-1	CSARQGEKEYEQYF
TRBJ1-1	TRBV20-1	CSARATGEAFF
TRBJ2-1	TRBV20-1	CSARPKTEQFF
TRBJ1-2	TRBV5-1	CASSDGDRPWIANYGYTF
TRBJ2-3	TRBV7-9	CASSSSEQASTDTQYF
TRBJ2-2	TRBV30	CAWSVRKNTGELFF
TRBJ2-1	TRBV6-5	CASSYSMSLDGVEQFF
TRBJ2-2	TRBV7-9	CASSLERQNHGELFF
TRBJ2-1	TRBV5-1	CASSFTVGSYNEQFF
TRBJ2-3	TRBV3-1	CASSPRGGRPDTQYF
TRBJ2-5	TRBV2	CASSLTEAETQYF
TRBJ2-5	TRBV7-9	CASSLLDGAQETQYF
TRBJ2-2	TRBV2	CASSERLARDTGELFF
TRBJ1-1	TRBV6-6	CASSYWEVTEAFF
TRBJ2-3	TRBV11-1	CASSPPPAGAVDTQYF
TRBJ1-1	TRBV20-1	CSARQGPHTEAFF
TRBJ1-2	TRBV5-1	CASSRKIQGAYGYTF
TRBJ2-5	TRBV29-1	CSVEVNLASQYF
TRBJ2-1	TRBV7-9	CASRVESSGRRRDEQFF
TRBJ2-5	TRBV7-8	CASSPGGGPLQETQYF
TRBJ2-3	TRBV20-1	CSAQPRMGSGTDTQYF
TRBJ2-1	TRBV27	CASTPGTSGSNEQFF
TRBJ1-1	TRBV12-3/TRBV12-4	CASSPRQVVNIEAFF
TRBJ2-5	TRBV6-1	CASSRRLQETQYF
TRBJ2-1	TRBV12-3/TRBV12-4	CASSSALTSGSDEQFF
TRBJ2-1	TRBV5-1	CASSSGLVGDEQFF
TRBJ1-1	TRBV12-3/TRBV12-4	CASSLIYSEAFF
TRBJ2-1	TRBV5-1	CASSLGRWIFDEQFF
TRBJ2-2	TRBV6-8	CASRVTTSGIPTGELFF
TRBJ2-1	TRBV3-1	CASSQSRGEQFF
TRBJ2-4	TRBV20-1	CSAPRGLAGDGAKNIQYF
TRBJ2-2	TRBV5-1	CASSFQPGLDPGELFF
TRBJ2-1	TRBV19	CASSIEAQGNNEQFF
TRBJ2-2	TRBV28	CASSLAVAGPNTGELFF
TRBJ2-7	TRBV6-5	CASSYSRGARYEQYF
TRBJ2-7	TRBV20-1	CSGKGTSGRAYEQYF
TRBJ2-2	TRBV11-2	CASSLAGLRPGELFF
TRBJ1-2	TRBV30	CAWRQEDYGYTF
TRBJ2-7	TRBV29-1	CSVLGDSLWDYEQYF
TRBJ1-4	TRBV4-1	CASSPYGPFNEKLFF
TRBJ2-7	TRBV20-1	CSAIGGAGTYEQYF
TRBJ1-6	TRBV6-5	CASSYGGFSPLHF